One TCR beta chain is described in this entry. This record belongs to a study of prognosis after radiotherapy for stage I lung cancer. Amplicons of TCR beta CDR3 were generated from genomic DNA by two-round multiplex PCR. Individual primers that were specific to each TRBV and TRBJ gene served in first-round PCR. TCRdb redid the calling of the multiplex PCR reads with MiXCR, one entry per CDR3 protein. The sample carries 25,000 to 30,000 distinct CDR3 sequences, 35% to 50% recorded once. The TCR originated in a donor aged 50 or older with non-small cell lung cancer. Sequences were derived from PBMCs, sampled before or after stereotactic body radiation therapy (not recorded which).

The CDR3 DNA is TGCAGTGCTAATTTGGAGGGCGATGGCGAGCAGTACTTC. It is translated as CSANLEGDGEQYF. The rearrangement links TRBV20-1 to TRBJ2-7, with D perhaps TRBD2 (6 bases). The CDR3 runs to 13 residues. Per the germline V gene, CDR1 is DFQATT and CDR2 is SNEGSKA (reference sequence). Trimming shortened V by 4 bases and J by 6 bases, and 16 bases separated the two germline ends.